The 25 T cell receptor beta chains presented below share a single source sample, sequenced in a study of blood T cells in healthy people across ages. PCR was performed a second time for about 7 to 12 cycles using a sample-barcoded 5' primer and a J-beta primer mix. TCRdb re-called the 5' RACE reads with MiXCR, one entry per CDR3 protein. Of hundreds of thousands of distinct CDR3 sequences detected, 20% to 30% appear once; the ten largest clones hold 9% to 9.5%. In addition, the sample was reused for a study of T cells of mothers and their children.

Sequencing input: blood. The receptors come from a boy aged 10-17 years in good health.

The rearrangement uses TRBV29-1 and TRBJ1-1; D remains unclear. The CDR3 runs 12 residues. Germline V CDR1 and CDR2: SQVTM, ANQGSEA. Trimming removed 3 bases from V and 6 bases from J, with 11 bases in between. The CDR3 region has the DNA TGCAGCGTTGAGAGGGTCAGCGCTGAAGCTTTCTTT. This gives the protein CSVERVSAEAFF.

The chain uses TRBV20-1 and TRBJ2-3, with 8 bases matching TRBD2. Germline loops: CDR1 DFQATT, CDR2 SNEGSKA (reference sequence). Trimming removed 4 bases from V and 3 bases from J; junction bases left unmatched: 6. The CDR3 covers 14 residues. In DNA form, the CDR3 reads TGCAGTGCTAACCGAGCGGGAGCGACAGATACGCAGTATTTT. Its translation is CSANRAGATDTQYF.

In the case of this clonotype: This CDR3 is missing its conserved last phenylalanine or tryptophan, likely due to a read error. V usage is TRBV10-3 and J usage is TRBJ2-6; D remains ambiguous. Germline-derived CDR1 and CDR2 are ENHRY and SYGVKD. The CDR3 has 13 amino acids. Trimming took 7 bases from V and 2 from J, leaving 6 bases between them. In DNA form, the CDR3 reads TGTGCCATCAAGCGCCCTGGGGCCAACGTCCTGACTTCC. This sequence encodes CAIKRPGANVLTS.

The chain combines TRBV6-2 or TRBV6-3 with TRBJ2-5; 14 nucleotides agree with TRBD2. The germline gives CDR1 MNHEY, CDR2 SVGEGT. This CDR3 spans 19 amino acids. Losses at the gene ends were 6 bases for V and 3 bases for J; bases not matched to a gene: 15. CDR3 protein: CASRPGRLAGGPLEETQYF. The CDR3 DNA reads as TGTGCCAGCAGACCTGGTCGACTAGCGGGGGGGCCACTCGAAGAGACCCAGTACTTC.

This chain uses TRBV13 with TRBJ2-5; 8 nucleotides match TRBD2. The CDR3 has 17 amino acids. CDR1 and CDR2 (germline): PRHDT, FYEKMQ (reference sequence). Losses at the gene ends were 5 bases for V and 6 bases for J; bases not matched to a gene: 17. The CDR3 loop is CASSQPRPSGSSKTQYF. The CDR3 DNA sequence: TGTGCCAGCAGCCAGCCGAGGCCTAGCGGGTCGAGTAAGACCCAGTACTTC.

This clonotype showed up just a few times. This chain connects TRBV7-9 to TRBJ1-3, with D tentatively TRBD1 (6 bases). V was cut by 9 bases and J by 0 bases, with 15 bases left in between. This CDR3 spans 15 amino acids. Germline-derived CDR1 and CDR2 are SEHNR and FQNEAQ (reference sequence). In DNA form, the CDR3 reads TGTGCCAGTTCTGGGGGCGCGTTCTCTGGAAACACCATATATTTT. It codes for CASSGGAFSGNTIYF.

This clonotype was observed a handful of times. Here the CDR3 DNA reads TGTGCCAGCAGAATGGGACAGTTGTCTGAAGACATTCAGTACTTC. It is translated as CASRMGQLSEDIQYF. The chain couples TRBV28 to TRBJ2-4; 7 bases align to TRBD1. The CDR3 totals 15 residues. Per the germline V gene, CDR1 is MDHEN and CDR2 is SYDVKM. Trimming removed 6 bases from V and 8 bases from J; junction bases left unmatched: 13.

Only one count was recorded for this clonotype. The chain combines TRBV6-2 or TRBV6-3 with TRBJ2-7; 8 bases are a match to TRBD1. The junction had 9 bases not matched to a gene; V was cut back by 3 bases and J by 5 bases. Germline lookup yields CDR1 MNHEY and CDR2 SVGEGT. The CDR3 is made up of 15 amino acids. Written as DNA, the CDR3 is TGTGCCAGCAGTTATCCCCTGACAGGGGTGGACGAGCAGTACTTC. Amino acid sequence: CASSYPLTGVDEQYF.

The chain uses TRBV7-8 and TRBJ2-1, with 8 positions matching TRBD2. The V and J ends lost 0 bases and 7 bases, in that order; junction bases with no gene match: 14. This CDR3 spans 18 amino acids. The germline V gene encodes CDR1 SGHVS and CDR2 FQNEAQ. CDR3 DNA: TGTGCCAGCAGCTTAGCGTATTATGGCGGGGGGTTGGAAAATGAGCAGTTCTTC. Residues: CASSLAYYGGGLENEQFF.

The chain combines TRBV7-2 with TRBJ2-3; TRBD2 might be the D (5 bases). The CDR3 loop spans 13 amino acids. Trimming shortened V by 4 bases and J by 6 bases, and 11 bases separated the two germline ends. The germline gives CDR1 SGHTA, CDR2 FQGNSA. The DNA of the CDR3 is TGTGCCAGCAGCTCGATTAGCGTGGATACGCAGTATTTT. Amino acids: CASSSISVDTQYF.

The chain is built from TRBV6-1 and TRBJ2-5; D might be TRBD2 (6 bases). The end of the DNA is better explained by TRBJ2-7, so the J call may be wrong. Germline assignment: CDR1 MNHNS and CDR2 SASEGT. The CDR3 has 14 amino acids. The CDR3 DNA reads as TGTGCCAGCAGCGACCCGGGAGCCCACTACGAGCAGTACTTC. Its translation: CASSDPGAHYEQYF.

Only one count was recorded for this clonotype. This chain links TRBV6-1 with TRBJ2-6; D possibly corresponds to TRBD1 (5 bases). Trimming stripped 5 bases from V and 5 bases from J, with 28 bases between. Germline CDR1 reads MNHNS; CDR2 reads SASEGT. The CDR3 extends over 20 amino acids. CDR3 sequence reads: CASSPETDGFYIFRANVLTF. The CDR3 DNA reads TGTGCCAGCAGTCCAGAGACAGATGGTTTTTATATTTTTAGGGCCAACGTCCTGACTTTC.

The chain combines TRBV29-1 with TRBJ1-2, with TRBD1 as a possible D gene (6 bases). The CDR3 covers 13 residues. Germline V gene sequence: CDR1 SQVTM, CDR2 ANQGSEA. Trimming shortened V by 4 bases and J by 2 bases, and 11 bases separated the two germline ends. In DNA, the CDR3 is TGCAGCGTTGGGGGGGCAGACAACTATGGCTACACCTTC. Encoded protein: CSVGGADNYGYTF.

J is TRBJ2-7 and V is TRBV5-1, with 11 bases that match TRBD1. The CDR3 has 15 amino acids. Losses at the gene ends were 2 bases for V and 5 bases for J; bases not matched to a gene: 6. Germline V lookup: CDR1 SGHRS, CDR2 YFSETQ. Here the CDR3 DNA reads TGCGCCAGCAGCTTAACAGGGACAGGGGGGAACGAGCAGTACTTC. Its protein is CASSLTGTGGNEQYF.

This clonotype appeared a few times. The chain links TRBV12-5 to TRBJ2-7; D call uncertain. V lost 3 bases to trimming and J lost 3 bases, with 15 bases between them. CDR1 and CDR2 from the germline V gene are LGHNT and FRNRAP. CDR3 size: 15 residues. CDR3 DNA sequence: TGTGCTAGTGGTTTATTTAGAGTCTTGGGCTACGAGCAGTACTTC. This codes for CASGLFRVLGYEQYF.

The CDR3, as DNA: TGCAGTGCTAGTATGATTAGGCGAGGGGTTTCCTACGAGCAGTACTTC. Translation gives CSASMIRRGVSYEQYF. This chain joins TRBV20-1 and TRBJ2-7; possibly TRBD1 or TRBD2 for D (5 bases each). The CDR3 has 16 amino acids. V dropped 3 bases and J dropped 1 base, with 19 bases sitting between them. Germline V gives CDR1 DFQATT, CDR2 SNEGSKA (reference sequence).

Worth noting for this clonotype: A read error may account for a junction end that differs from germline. The CDR3 here is CASSAGPKGEKLFF. As DNA, the CDR3 is TGTGCTAGCAGCGCGGGGCCGAAGGGGGAAAAACTGTTTTTT. The chain has TRBV7-7 and TRBJ1-4; TRBD1 might be the D (5 bases). From germline, CDR1 is SSHAT and CDR2 FNYEAQ (reference sequence). CDR3 size: 14 residues.

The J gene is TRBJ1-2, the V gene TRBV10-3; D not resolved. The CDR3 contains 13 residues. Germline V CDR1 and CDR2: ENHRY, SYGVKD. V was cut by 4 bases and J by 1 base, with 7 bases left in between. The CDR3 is CAISGSSNYGYTF. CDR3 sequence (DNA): TGTGCCATCAGTGGGAGTAGTAACTATGGCTACACCTTC.

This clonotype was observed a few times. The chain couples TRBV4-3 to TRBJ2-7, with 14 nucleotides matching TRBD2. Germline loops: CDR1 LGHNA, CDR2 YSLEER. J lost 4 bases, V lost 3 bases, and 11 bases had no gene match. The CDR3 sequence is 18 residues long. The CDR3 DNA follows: TGCGCCAGCAGCCAGGGACTAGCGGGGGACCATTTAGTTTACGAGCAGTACTTC. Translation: CASSQGLAGDHLVYEQYF.

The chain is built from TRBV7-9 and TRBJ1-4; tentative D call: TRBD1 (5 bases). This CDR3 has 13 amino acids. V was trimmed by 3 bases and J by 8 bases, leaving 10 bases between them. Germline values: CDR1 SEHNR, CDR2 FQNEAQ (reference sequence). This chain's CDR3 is CASSFQGSEKLFF. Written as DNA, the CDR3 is TGTGCCAGCAGCTTCCAGGGATCGGAAAAACTGTTTTTT.

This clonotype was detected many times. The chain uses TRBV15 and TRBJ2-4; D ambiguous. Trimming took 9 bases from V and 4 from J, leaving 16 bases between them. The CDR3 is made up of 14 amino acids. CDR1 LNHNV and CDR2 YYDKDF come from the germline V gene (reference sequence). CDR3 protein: CATFLLFPKNIQYF. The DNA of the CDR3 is TGTGCCACTTTCTTACTTTTTCCAAAAAACATTCAGTACTTC.

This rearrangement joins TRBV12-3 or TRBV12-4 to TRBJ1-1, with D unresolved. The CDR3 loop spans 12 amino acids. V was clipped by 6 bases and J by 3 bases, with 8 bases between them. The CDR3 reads CASRRQDTEAFF. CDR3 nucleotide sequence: TGTGCCAGCAGGCGACAAGACACTGAAGCTTTCTTT.

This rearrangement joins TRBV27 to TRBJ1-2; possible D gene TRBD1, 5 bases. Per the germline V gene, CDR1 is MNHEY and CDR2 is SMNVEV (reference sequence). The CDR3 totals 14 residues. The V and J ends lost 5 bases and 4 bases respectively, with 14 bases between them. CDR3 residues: CASSLQGGTYGYTF. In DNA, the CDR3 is TGTGCCAGCAGTCTTCAGGGAGGGACCTATGGCTACACCTTC.

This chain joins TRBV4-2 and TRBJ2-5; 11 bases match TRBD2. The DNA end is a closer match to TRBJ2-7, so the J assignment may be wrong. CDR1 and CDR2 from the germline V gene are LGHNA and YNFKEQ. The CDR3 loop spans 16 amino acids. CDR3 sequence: CASSQISGGAVTEQYF. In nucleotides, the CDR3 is TGTGCCAGCAGCCAAATTAGCGGGGGGGCGGTCACCGAGCAGTACTTC.

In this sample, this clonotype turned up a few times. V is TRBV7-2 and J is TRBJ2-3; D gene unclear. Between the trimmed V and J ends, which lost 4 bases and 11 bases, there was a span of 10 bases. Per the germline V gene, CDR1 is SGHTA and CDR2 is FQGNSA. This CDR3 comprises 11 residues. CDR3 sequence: CASSYQVGQYF. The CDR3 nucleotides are TGTGCCAGCAGCTATCAAGTTGGGCAGTATTTT.